This T cell receptor (beta chain) was captured in a study of OX40 agonist ivuxolimab in advanced cancers. TCRdb's copy holds only in-frame clones and misses some; the assay was immunoSEQ multiplex PCR. The sample contains some 44,000 clones, approximately 86% of which appear only once. Looked up from germline, CDR1 is MGHRA and CDR2 is YSYEKL. The CDR3 runs 17 residues. Trimming shortened V by 1 base and J by 9 bases, and 19 bases separated the two germline ends. The sample in question was CD4+ or CD8+ T cells sorted from blood, obtained in a trial of the OX40 agonist ivuxolimab. This sequence joins TRBV4-1 and TRBJ1-6, with D maybe TRBD1 (5 bases). This TCR was sampled from an adult with an advanced solid tumor such as melanoma, head and neck, liver or kidney cancer. The CDR3 DNA is TGCGCCAGCAGCCAAGGGGTCGGGGGACTTTTAATTTCACCCCTCCACTTT. Amino acids: CASSQGVGGLLISPLHF.